This TCR beta chain was obtained from a study of Ad26.COV2.S vaccination and SARS-CoV-2 variants (dated by TCRdb to 2020 to 2023). Describing the broader study: Vaccine-arm donors came from COV1001, a multicentre, randomized, double-blind, placebo-controlled phase I-IIa trial of Ad26.COV2.S in healthy adults. Dosing of Ad26.COV2.S was intramuscular, at either 5x10^10 or 1x10^11 viral particles, delivered as one shot or as two shots spaced 56 days apart. Investigators did not know the trial group allocation while performing experiments and assessing outcomes. Participants in the trial were split at random into five groups of five each, receiving low-dose or high-dose Ad26.COV2.S once or twice, or else placebo on both occasions. The TCR-sequenced set comprised approximately 32 samples: about 19 Ad26.COV2.S vaccine recipients, 5 placebo recipients and 8 SARS-CoV-2 convalescent individuals. The specificity and breadth of SARS-CoV-2-reactive T cell receptors after Ad26.COV2.S vaccination were assessed by TCRbeta repertoire sequencing.

As for this clone: The clone's antigen remains unknown. Base qualities are not provided; no much larger clone lies one nucleotide away.

V is shortened by 3 bases, J by 4 bases, and the region joining them spans 12 bases. CDR1 and CDR2 were assigned from the germline V gene (reference sequence) as MNHEY and SMNVEV. Its CDR3 holds 14 amino acids, cysteine through phenylalanine. Only the CDR3 DNA stays, 42 bases, in frame from base 1. General findings and caveats noted by the study authors: It was noted by the authors that total T cell responses may have been underestimated by the TCR breadth and depth analyses. After vaccination, substantial breadth of spike-specific CD8+ and CD4+ T cell responses was reported. Comparing responses between vaccine doses or regimens was not something the study was powered to do. Spike-specific TCR breadth was higher in Ad26.COV2.S recipients than in placebo recipients (P = 0.0014). Vaccine and placebo recipients had similar non-spike TCR breadth, a finding consistent with the vaccine containing only spike.

The immunoSEQ Assay was used to sequence TCRbeta CDR3 regions. After extraction, genomic DNA underwent amplification by bias-controlled multiplex PCR, followed by high-throughput sequencing. The source study handled its data this way. Collapsing and filtering of sequences were performed to quantify the absolute abundance of each unique TCRbeta CDR3 region. T cell fraction was estimated by normalizing TCRbeta template counts to usable DNA, with usable DNA measured through amplification of reference genes found in all nucleated cells. Repertoire TCRs were annotated as SARS-CoV-2-specific by exact matching of V gene, CDR3 amino acid sequence and J gene to a known reactive TCR set. The reference SARS-CoV-2 TCR set was derived from MIRA and filtered for enrichment in COVID-19-positive ImmuneCODE repertoires, a step that removed public or cross-reactive TCRs. Using the MIRA antigens, annotated TCRs were further analysed by specific ORF or by position within an ORF. Depth was the summed frequency of annotated unique rearrangements, while breadth was defined as annotated unique rearrangements over total unique productive rearrangements. Two-sided Wilcoxon rank-sum tests were applied when comparing TCR breadth between groups. TCRdb carries this immuneACCESS record with in-frame sequences only. Its versions omit some clonotypes, under half of them owing to an unresolved V gene in the studies checked, with the rest unexplained. V and J calls and clone size are those listed in that table; D and trimming were worked out from the DNA. This sample gives 430,000 or so clones in total; about 93% of them show up just once. The ten largest clones capture 10% to 15% of the sample.

The treatment or condition tag for this specimen amounts to: some 20 received Ad26.COV2.S at low or high dose, single or two shots; 5 received placebo; per-sample allocation not given. Repertoires of vaccine and placebo recipients were sequenced from samples collected on day 63 after the first injection. In Cohort 1b, around 25 adults aged 18-55 years were enrolled at a single site in Boston, USA, between 29 July and 7 August 2020. Ad26.COV2.S was a replication-incompetent adenovirus type 26 vector that expressed a prefusion-stabilized SARS-CoV-2 spike protein derived from the original Wuhan strain.

This sequence originates from a person between 18 and 65 years old who received the Ad26.COV2.S COVID-19 vaccine or a placebo. The input for sequencing was peripheral blood, taken in a trial of Ad26.COV2.S vaccine versus placebo. The chain joins TRBV27 to TRBJ1-1; the D gene is not confidently resolved. The nucleotides read TGTGCCAGCAGTTTTTACGGGCGTGGCACTGAAGCTTTCTTT. It translates to CASSFYGRGTEAFF.